This T cell receptor beta chain was documented in a study of a mutant IDH1 vaccine in newly diagnosed glioma. Points on this clone: Antigen unknown.

Time point in this sample: week 5, during vaccination. Topical imiquimod was applied with each vaccine dose, which held 300 ug of mutant IDH1 20-mer peptide. The donors had new WHO grade 3 or 4 astrocytomas; these were IDH1-mutant and ATRX-lost. Some clones are missing from TCRdb's copy, which holds only in-frame ones; the method was immunoSEQ multiplex PCR. The sample contains 50,000 to 55,000 clones, roughly 73% of which appear only once. From germline, CDR1 is KGHSH and CDR2 LQKENI. The CDR3 is 13 residues long. Trimming pared 7 bases from V and 5 bases from J, leaving 14 bases between. The chain carries TRBV18 and TRBJ2-5, with TRBD2 as a possible D gene (6 bases). The material was PBMCs, obtained from a glioma patient whose treatment included an IDH1 peptide vaccine. The sequence came from a man aged 45-65 years with glioma. The CDR3 sequence is CASCLASRETQYF. CDR3 nucleotide sequence: TGTGCCAGCTGCCTAGCGAGTAGGGAGACCCAGTACTTC.